This entry is about one T cell receptor beta chain. These data are taken from a study of patients and donors after allogeneic stem cell transplantation. Per the germline V gene, CDR1 is SEHNR and CDR2 is FQNEAQ (reference sequence). The CDR3 extends over 15 amino acids. V lost 5 bases, J lost 0 bases, and 12 bases lay in between. TCRdb redid the calling of the RT-PCR reads with MiXCR, one entry per CDR3 protein. The sample lists approximately 99,000 distinct CDR3 sequences; roughly 37% were seen once. This sequence joins TRBV7-9 and TRBJ2-3; D assignment may be TRBD1 or TRBD2 (5 bases each). This receptor was taken from a human donor who was either an allogeneic HSCT recipient or a stem cell or donor lymphocyte infusion donor (not recorded which). It is not recorded whose cells these are; they may come from a transplant donor. Sequences were obtained from blood, either unsorted or a sorted T cell fraction (not recorded which). The CDR3 coding sequence is TGTGCCAGCAGCCGGGACCGACCTAGCACAGATACGCAGTATTTT. Translated: CASSRDRPSTDTQYF.